These 19 T cell receptor beta chains share one sample of origin, sequenced in a study of T cell changes during pregnancy in multiple sclerosis. Here immunoSEQ multiplex PCR was the method, and the copy in TCRdb shows in-frame clones only, minus some. The data show roughly 47,000 clones, 85% to 95% seen once. The sequencing used CD8+ T cells from peripheral blood mononuclear cells, collected before pregnancy. The receptors shown here come from a female donor with multiple sclerosis, enrolled in a pregnancy study.

The chain is built from TRBV27 and TRBJ2-2; no clear D. The CDR3 contains 13 residues. V was cut by 2 bases and J by 6 bases, with 7 bases left in between. Germline CDR1 and CDR2: MNHEY and SMNVEV (reference sequence). The CDR3 spells CASSLAGSGELFF. In DNA, the CDR3 is TGTGCCAGCAGTTTAGCAGGATCCGGGGAGCTGTTTTTT.

Details on this clone: The junction departs from germline at one end; a sequencing error may be responsible. This chain uses TRBV28 with TRBJ2-3; 8 bases map to TRBD1. The V gene's germline CDR1 is MDHEN and CDR2 SYDVKM. The CDR3 is made up of 15 amino acids. Written as DNA, the CDR3 is TGTGCCGCTCAGGGCAGGACAGGGACCAAAGATCCGTGGATTTTT. Its protein product is CAAQGRTGTKDPWIF.

V gene TRBV5-4 combines with J gene TRBJ2-3; a weak D match, TRBD1 (6 bases). The CDR3 extends over 12 amino acids. Trimming removed 5 bases at V and 6 bases at J, with 10 bases between. Germline V gene lookup returns CDR1 SGHNT and CDR2 YYREEE (reference sequence). The CDR3 DNA follows: TGTGCCAGCAGTTCAGGGGTGGATACGCAGTATTTT. This codes for CASSSGVDTQYF.

V and J are TRBV7-2 and TRBJ2-5; 8 bases are a match to TRBD2. Germline V gives CDR1 SGHTA, CDR2 FQGNSA. Losses at the gene ends were 3 bases for V and 11 bases for J; bases not matched to a gene: 8. The CDR3 has 13 residues. The CDR3 DNA reads as TGTGCCAGCAGCTTCGGGGGTATAGCGGGGCAGTACTTC. This codes for CASSFGGIAGQYF.

The rearrangement uses TRBV4-1 and TRBJ2-5, with TRBD1 matching over 8 bases. The germline gives CDR1 MGHRA, CDR2 YSYEKL. V trimming: 0 bases; J trimming: 2 bases; junction bases outside the gene matches: 5. The CDR3 is made up of 16 amino acids. CDR3 in DNA: TGCGCCAGCAGCCAAGATAATTGGGACAGGCAAGAGACCCAGTACTTC. This gives the protein CASSQDNWDRQETQYF.

The chain links TRBV11-2 to TRBJ2-7; 10 bases match TRBD1. The trim removed 1 base at V and 3 bases at J, leaving 3 bases unmatched. From germline, CDR1 is SGHAT and CDR2 FQNNGV. The CDR3 spans 15 residues. This CDR3 reads CASSLGQGAIYEQYF. The CDR3 DNA follows: TGTGCCAGCAGCTTAGGACAGGGGGCGATCTACGAGCAGTACTTC.

This chain uses TRBV7-9 with TRBJ2-3; maybe TRBD2 (5 bases). CDR1 and CDR2 from the germline V gene are SEHNR and FQNEAQ (reference sequence). The CDR3 extends over 14 amino acids. Trimming removed 4 bases at V and 3 bases at J, with 11 bases between. The CDR3 protein is CASSSAWETDTQYF. In nucleotides, the CDR3 is TGTGCCAGCAGCTCGGCTTGGGAGACAGATACGCAGTATTTT.

This clone was counted a single time. The V gene is TRBV6-5, the J gene TRBJ2-7; maybe TRBD1 (6 bases). This CDR3 has 14 residues. Germline CDR1 is MNHEY and CDR2 is SVGAGI. V lost 8 bases and J 2 bases, leaving 16 bases between the germline ends. The chain's CDR3 is CASGRYRAPYEQYF. Here the CDR3 DNA reads TGTGCCAGCGGGCGATACAGGGCCCCCTACGAGCAGTACTTC.

V gene TRBV7-2 combines with J gene TRBJ2-7; perhaps TRBD2 as D (5 bases). The CDR3 totals 12 residues. Trimming left V 5 bases short and J 5 bases short, with 10 bases between. Germline CDR1 SGHTA, CDR2 FQGNSA. The CDR3 protein is CASSPAGDEQYF. CDR3 nucleotides: TGTGCCAGCAGCCCCGCGGGCGACGAGCAGTACTTC.

This chain uses TRBV6-1 with TRBJ2-7; 8 bases align to TRBD2. Germline CDR1 MNHNS, CDR2 SASEGT. This CDR3 is 15 amino acids long. The V and J ends lost 5 bases and 0 bases, in that order; junction bases with no gene match: 6. The CDR3 here is CASSKESGSSYEQYF. CDR3 sequence (DNA): TGTGCCAGCAGTAAAGAAAGCGGGAGCTCCTACGAGCAGTACTTC.

The rearrangement joins TRBV6-1 to TRBJ2-7, with 7 nucleotides matching TRBD1. The CDR3 has 13 residues. Germline CDR1 is MNHNS and CDR2 is SASEGT. The J segment lost 1 base and the V segment lost 5 bases, leaving 2 bases of the junction unmatched. CDR3 protein: CASSRDRSYEQYF. Written as DNA, the CDR3 is TGTGCCAGCAGTAGGGACAGATCCTACGAGCAGTACTTC.

The CDR3 region has the DNA TGTGCCAGCAGTTTATCCGGGACAGGGGGCCTTGGCTACACCTTC. Its translation is CASSLSGTGGLGYTF. The chain combines TRBV27 with TRBJ1-2; 12 bases align to TRBD1. The CDR3 contains 15 residues. V was clipped by 0 bases and J by 7 bases; unmatched bases: 3. The V gene's germline CDR1 is MNHEY and CDR2 SMNVEV (reference sequence).

The chain carries TRBV28 and TRBJ2-1; 12 nucleotides align to TRBD2. This CDR3 region has 16 residues. Germline trimming cut 3 bases from V and 8 bases from J; bases unmatched to any gene: 8. Germline V CDR1 and CDR2: MDHEN, SYDVKM. The CDR3 sequence is CASSLPSGRARDEQFF. In nucleotides, the CDR3 is TGTGCCAGCAGTTTGCCTAGCGGGAGGGCCAGGGATGAGCAGTTCTTC.

The DNA of the CDR3 is TGTGCCAGCTCACCAGGGCACAACCCTGAAGCTTTCTTT. Translating it yields CASSPGHNPEAFF. The chain couples TRBV18 to TRBJ1-1; D uncertain. Germline V gene lookup returns CDR1 KGHSH and CDR2 LQKENI. The V and J ends lost 2 bases and 6 bases respectively, with 10 bases between them. The CDR3 contains 13 residues.

CDR3 region: CASSPSSGNTEAFF. CDR3 bases: TGTGCCAGCAGCCCGTCGTCAGGGAACACTGAAGCTTTCTTT. This sequence joins TRBV7-9 and TRBJ1-1; D unresolved. V dropped 5 bases and J dropped 1 base, with 11 bases sitting between them. Germline assignment: CDR1 SEHNR and CDR2 FQNEAQ (reference sequence). The CDR3 covers 14 residues.

The chain has TRBV30 and TRBJ2-5, with D perhaps TRBD2 (5 bases). The CDR3 extends over 12 amino acids. Germline V gives CDR1 GTSNPN, CDR2 SVGIG (reference sequence). V lost 2 bases and J lost 4, with 8 bases in between. CDR3 sequence reads: CAWSLALETQYF. CDR3 nucleotides: TGTGCCTGGAGTCTAGCCCTAGAGACCCAGTACTTC.

The rearrangement uses TRBV7-6 and TRBJ2-2; possibly TRBD1 for D (7 bases). Trimming left V 0 bases short and J 4 bases short, with 18 bases between. The germline V gene encodes CDR1 SGHVS and CDR2 FNYEAQ. The CDR3 totals 18 residues. The CDR3: CASSLADLGRGATGELFF. In DNA, the CDR3 is TGTGCCAGCAGCTTAGCAGATCTGGGCAGGGGGGCCACCGGGGAGCTGTTTTTT.

V usage is TRBV19 and J usage is TRBJ2-7; 11 bases map to TRBD1. V shed 3 bases and J 0 bases; nucleotides not matched to a gene: 1. This CDR3 spans 15 amino acids. CDR1 is LNHDA and CDR2 is SQIVND in the germline V gene (reference sequence). The CDR3 nucleotides are TGTGCCAGTAGTATGGGGACAGGGGGCTCCTACGAGCAGTACTTC. Protein product: CASSMGTGGSYEQYF.

The chain couples TRBV4-2 to TRBJ2-1; 10 bases line up with TRBD2. This CDR3 comprises 19 residues. The ends lost 1 base at V and 3 bases at J; junction bases unmatched: 12. CDR1 LGHNA and CDR2 YNFKEQ come from the germline V gene. CDR3 sequence (DNA): TGTGCCAGCAGCCAAGTTTCTCAGCGGGAGGGCCTTCTCTACAATGAGCAGTTCTTC. It encodes CASSQVSQREGLLYNEQFF.